A selection of T cell receptor beta chains follows, all from one sample in a study of blood T cell repertoires in COVID-19. Only in-frame clones appear in the TCRdb table, and some are missing; sequencing was by immunoSEQ multiplex PCR. The sample yields 200,000 to 250,000 clones, more than 65% seen once. The sample taken for sequencing was peripheral blood. The source of these receptors is a woman aged 55-70 years with acute or convalescent COVID-19. Both conserved end residues are part of each CDR3. The order of the fields is CDR3 DNA, CDR3 protein, V gene, clone size, J gene, D gene. D genes are given only for firm matches. Where a row states a size, it is once, few, many or the class of an expanded clone; other rows omit it.

TGTGCCAGCAGCGCACAGTTGACAGTTGGAAACACCATATATTTT CASSAQLTVGNTIYF TRBV7-9 . TRBJ1-3 .
TGTGCCAGCAGCCACGACAGGGGATGGGATGAAAAACTGTTTTTT CASSHDRGWDEKLFF TRBV7-9 . TRBJ1-4 TRBD1
TGTGCCAGCTCACCAATGGGCCCCAAAAACATTCAGTACTTC CASSPMGPKNIQYF TRBV18 . TRBJ2-4 .
TGTGCCAGCAGCAAGATACGGGGAGACTATGGCTACACCTTC CASSKIRGDYGYTF TRBV21-1 . TRBJ1-2 .
TGTGCCAGCAGCTTGTTAGCGGGGGGGCTACTTTCCCAAGAGACCCAGTACTTC CASSLLAGGLLSQETQYF TRBV7-8 . TRBJ2-5 TRBD2
TGTGCCAGCAGTGAACTGTCTAGCGGGAGACAAAATGAGCAGTTCTTC CASSELSSGRQNEQFF TRBV6-1 . TRBJ2-1 TRBD2
TGTGCCAGCAGTCGCCACATGGCAGATACGCAGTATTTT CASSRHMADTQYF TRBV6-2/TRBV6-3 . TRBJ2-3 .
TGTGCCAGCAGCTTGGAGGAGGGAAGGTTCGGCTACACCTTC CASSLEEGRFGYTF TRBV5-5 . TRBJ1-2 .
TGTGCTAGTGGTTTGTGGTCAGGGAGGTTTGGCTACACCTTC CASGLWSGRFGYTF TRBV12-5 . TRBJ1-2 .
TGTGCCAGCAGCCTAGGGGACAGCGGCGCTGGGCATGGCTACACCTTC CASSLGDSGAGHGYTF TRBV7-2 . TRBJ1-2 TRBD1
TGTGCCAGTAGCCCCCGGGAAGGAAACACTGAAGCTTTCTTT CASSPREGNTEAFF TRBV19 . TRBJ1-1 .
TGTGCCAGCAGTTACTCAGGGAACACTGAAGCTTTCTTT CASSYSGNTEAFF TRBV7-9 . TRBJ1-1 .
TGTGCCAGCAGAGAGAGAGGGGGCGGAGGCGAGCAGTACTTC CASRERGGGGEQYF TRBV6-4 . TRBJ2-7 TRBD1
TGTGCCTGGAGCCCGCGACTAGACGAGCAGTACTTC CAWSPRLDEQYF TRBV30 . TRBJ2-7 .
TGCGCCAGCAGCCAAGATTCAATGAGGGGAAACACCATATATTTT CASSQDSMRGNTIYF TRBV4-1 . TRBJ1-3 .
TGTGCCAGCAGCGGCCCGGGGGACGGGGAGCTGTTTTTT CASSGPGDGELFF TRBV7-3 . TRBJ2-2 .
TGTGCCAGCAGCTTATGGGGTGAGGGACAGGTGAACACTGAAGCTTTCTTT CASSLWGEGQVNTEAFF TRBV7-8 . TRBJ1-1 TRBD1
TGTGCCAGCAGCCCCCTCACTTTACCTAATGAAAAACTGTTTTTT CASSPLTLPNEKLFF TRBV6-6 . TRBJ1-4 .
TGTGCCAGCACCACAGGGCCTGGAAACACCATATATTTT CASTTGPGNTIYF TRBV7-2 few TRBJ1-3 .